These 11 T cell receptor beta chains came from one sample sequenced in a study of cytomegalovirus exposure and HLA in healthy donors. The PCR contained 60 Vbeta and 13 Jbeta primers. This table comes from immunoSEQ multiplex PCR, and its TCRdb copy is limited to in-frame clones, with some not included. This table holds roughly 150,000 clones, around 86% found once. Sample: PBMCs. Every receptor here comes from a girl aged 2 to 10 in good health and CMV-seropositive.

V gene TRBV4-1 combines with J gene TRBJ1-3; unclear D gene. This CDR3 spans 14 amino acids. Germline V gene data show CDR1 as MGHRA and CDR2 as YSYEKL. Trimming pared 2 bases from V and 0 bases from J, leaving 5 bases between. The CDR3 DNA reads TGCGCCAGCAGCCAACAGAACTCTGGAAACACCATATATTTT. It translates to CASSQQNSGNTIYF.

The chain couples TRBV7-3 to TRBJ2-1; 9 bases map to TRBD2. Per the germline V gene, CDR1 is SGHTA and CDR2 is FQGTGA. V was clipped by 2 bases and J by 1 base; unmatched bases: 3. This CDR3 spans 16 amino acids. CDR3 sequence reads: CASSLAGGESYNEQFF. DNA for the CDR3: TGTGCCAGCAGCTTAGCGGGAGGGGAGTCCTACAATGAGCAGTTCTTC.

V is TRBV28 and J is TRBJ1-5; weak D call: TRBD1 (5 bases). Germline V CDR1 and CDR2: MDHEN, SYDVKM. The CDR3 spans 12 residues. The V end was cut by 8 bases, the J end by 8 bases, with 13 bases between. Here the CDR3 reads CASGEGREPQHF. CDR3 nucleotides: TGTGCCAGCGGGGAGGGACGGGAGCCCCAGCATTTT.

The chain recombines TRBV29-1 with TRBJ2-1; D is undetermined. The CDR3 is made up of 12 amino acids. The germline gives CDR1 SQVTM, CDR2 ANQGSEA. The CDR3 DNA reads TGCAGTCCCGTGGGCCCCTACAATGAGCAGTTCTTC. This encodes CSPVGPYNEQFF.

The chain links TRBV7-9 to TRBJ1-5; D unresolved. Germline CDR1 reads SEHNR; CDR2 reads FQNEAQ (reference sequence). The CDR3 extends over 12 amino acids. The V gene lost 3 bases and the J gene lost 6 bases, with 6 bases spanning the gap. The CDR3 spells CASSLGSQPQHF. DNA of the CDR3: TGTGCCAGCAGCTTGGGGAGTCAGCCCCAGCATTTT.

The chain has TRBV5-5 and TRBJ2-7; TRBD2 matches 8 bases. With 0 bases clipped from V and 3 bases from J, the junction kept 2 bases outside the gene matches. The CDR3 runs to 14 residues. From germline, CDR1 is SGHKS and CDR2 YYEKEE (reference sequence). This chain's CDR3 is CASSLGREDYEQYF. CDR3 coding DNA: TGTGCCAGCAGCTTGGGGCGGGAGGACTACGAGCAGTACTTC.

This sequence joins TRBV18 and TRBJ1-4; a possible D gene is TRBD1 (6 bases). Germline CDR1 is KGHSH and CDR2 is LQKENI. V gave up 3 bases and J gave up 8 bases, with 13 bases separating them. The CDR3 totals 14 residues. DNA for the CDR3: TGTGCCAGCTCACCTGACAGGTTGGGGGAAAAACTGTTTTTT. Its protein product is CASSPDRLGEKLFF.

This sequence joins TRBV6-1 and TRBJ2-5; 15 bases are shared with TRBD2. The V gene end was trimmed by 4 bases and the J gene end by 4 bases; junction bases not matched to a gene: 10. Germline V gene lookup returns CDR1 MNHNS and CDR2 SASEGT. The CDR3 consists of 18 residues. The CDR3 is CASSGPGTSGGRGETQYF. DNA of the CDR3: TGTGCCAGCAGTGGTCCCGGGACTAGCGGGGGGAGGGGAGAGACCCAGTACTTC.

This clone was recorded only once. The genes are TRBV29-1 and TRBJ2-4, with D perhaps matching TRBD1 (6 bases). This CDR3 region has 11 residues. The ends were cut back, 5 bases at V and 9 bases at J, with 11 bases in the middle. The germline V gene has CDR1 SQVTM and CDR2 ANQGSEA. In DNA form, the CDR3 reads TGCAGCGTTTCGACAGGAGGCATTCAGTACTTC. It is translated as CSVSTGGIQYF.

The genes are TRBV6-7 and TRBJ2-5; 15 bases match TRBD2. TRBV6-7 falls under the ORF class, with uncertain function. V shed 7 bases, J shed 5 bases, and the junction held 14 bases outside the gene matches. CDR3 size: 18 residues. CDR3 DNA sequence: TGTGCCAGCATCTTCCTGGGACTAGCGGGAGGCGATGGTGAGACCCAGTACTTC. It is translated as CASIFLGLAGGDGETQYF.

J is TRBJ2-7 and V is TRBV13; TRBD2 aligns across 7 bases. This CDR3 comprises 15 residues. Unmatched junction bases numbered 11, after V lost 5 bases and J lost 4 bases. Germline-derived CDR1 and CDR2 are PRHDT and FYEKMQ (reference sequence). In DNA, the CDR3 is TGTGCCAGCAGCACCTACAGCGGGAAGTCATACGAGCAGTACTTC. Amino acids: CASSTYSGKSYEQYF.